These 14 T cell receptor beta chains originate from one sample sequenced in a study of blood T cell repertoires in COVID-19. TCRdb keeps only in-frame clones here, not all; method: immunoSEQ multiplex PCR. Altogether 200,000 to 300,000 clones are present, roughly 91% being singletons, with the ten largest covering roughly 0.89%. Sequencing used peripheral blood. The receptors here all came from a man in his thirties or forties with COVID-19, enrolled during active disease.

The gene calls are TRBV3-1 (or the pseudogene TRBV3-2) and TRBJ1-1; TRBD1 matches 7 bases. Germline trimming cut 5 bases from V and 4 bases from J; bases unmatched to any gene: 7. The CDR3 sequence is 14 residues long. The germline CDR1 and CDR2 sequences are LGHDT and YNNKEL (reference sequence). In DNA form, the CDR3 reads TGTGCCAGCAGCAGACAGGGAAGGACCACTGAAGCTTTCTTT. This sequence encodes CASSRQGRTTEAFF.

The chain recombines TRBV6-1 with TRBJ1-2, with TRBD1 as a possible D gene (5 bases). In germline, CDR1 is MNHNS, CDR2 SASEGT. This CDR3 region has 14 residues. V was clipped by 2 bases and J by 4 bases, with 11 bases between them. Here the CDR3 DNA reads TGTGCCAGCAGTGAAAGGGGCGTAGTCTATGGCTACACCTTC. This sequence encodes CASSERGVVYGYTF.

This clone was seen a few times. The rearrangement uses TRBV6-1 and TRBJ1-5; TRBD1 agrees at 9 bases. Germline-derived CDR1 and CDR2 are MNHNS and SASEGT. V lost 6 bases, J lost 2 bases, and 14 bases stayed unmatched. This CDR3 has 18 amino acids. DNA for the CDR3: TGTGCCAGCAGAGAAACCGGGACAGGGATTATGGGCAATCAGCCCCAGCATTTT. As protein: CASRETGTGIMGNQPQHF.

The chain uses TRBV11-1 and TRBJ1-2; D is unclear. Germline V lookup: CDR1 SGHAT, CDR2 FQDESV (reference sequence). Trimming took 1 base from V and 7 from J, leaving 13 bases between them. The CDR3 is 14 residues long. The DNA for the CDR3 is TGTGCCAGCAGCTTAGGATCGGGAGGAGGTGGCTACACCTTC. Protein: CASSLGSGGGGYTF.

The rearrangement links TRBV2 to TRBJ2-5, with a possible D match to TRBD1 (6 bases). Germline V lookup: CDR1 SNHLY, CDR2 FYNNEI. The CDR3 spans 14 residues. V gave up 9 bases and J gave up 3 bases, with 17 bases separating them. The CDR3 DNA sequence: TGTGCCAGTTCGGGTAATGAGGGGGAAGAGACCCAGTACTTC. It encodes CASSGNEGEETQYF.

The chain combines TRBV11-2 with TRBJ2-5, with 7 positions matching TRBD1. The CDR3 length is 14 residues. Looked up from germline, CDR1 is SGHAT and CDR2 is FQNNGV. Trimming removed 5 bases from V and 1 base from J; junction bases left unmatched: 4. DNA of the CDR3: TGTGCCAGCAGCGTAGGACAGGCCCAAGAGACCCAGTACTTC. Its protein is CASSVGQAQETQYF.

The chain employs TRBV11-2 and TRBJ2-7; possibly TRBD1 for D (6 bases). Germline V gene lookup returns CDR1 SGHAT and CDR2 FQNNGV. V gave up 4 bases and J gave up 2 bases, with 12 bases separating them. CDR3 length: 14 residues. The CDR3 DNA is TGTGCCAGCAGCTCGGGACATGGGACCTACGAGCAGTACTTC. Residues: CASSSGHGTYEQYF.

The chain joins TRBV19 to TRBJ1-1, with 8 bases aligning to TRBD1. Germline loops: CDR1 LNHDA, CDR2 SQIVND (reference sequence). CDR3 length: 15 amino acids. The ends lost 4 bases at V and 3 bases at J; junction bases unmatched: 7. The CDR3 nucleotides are TGTGCCAGTAGTACTTCAGGGGGCGCGGACACTGAAGCTTTCTTT. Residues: CASSTSGGADTEAFF.

The CDR3 region is CASKVWGDANYGYTF. The CDR3 DNA reads as TGTGCCAGCAAGGTCTGGGGGGACGCTAACTATGGCTACACCTTC. The chain couples TRBV2 to TRBJ1-2; possibly TRBD1 for D (5 bases). Germline V gives CDR1 SNHLY, CDR2 FYNNEI. The CDR3 runs 15 residues. V lost 7 bases, J lost 0 bases, and 15 bases lay in between.

The CDR3 nucleotides are TGCGCCAGCAGCGAAGCCGAGCACTACGAGCAGTACTTC. It is translated as CASSEAEHYEQYF. This chain uses TRBV5-1 with TRBJ2-7; no definite D call. Germline CDR1 is SGHRS and CDR2 is YFSETQ. V dropped 4 bases and J dropped 3 bases, with 11 bases sitting between them. The CDR3 loop spans 13 amino acids.

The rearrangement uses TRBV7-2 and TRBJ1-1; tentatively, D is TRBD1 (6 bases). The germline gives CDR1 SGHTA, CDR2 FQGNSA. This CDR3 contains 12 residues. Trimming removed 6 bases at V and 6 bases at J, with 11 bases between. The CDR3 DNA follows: TGTGCCAGCAGTCCGACAGGCGCTGAAGCTTTCTTT. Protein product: CASSPTGAEAFF.

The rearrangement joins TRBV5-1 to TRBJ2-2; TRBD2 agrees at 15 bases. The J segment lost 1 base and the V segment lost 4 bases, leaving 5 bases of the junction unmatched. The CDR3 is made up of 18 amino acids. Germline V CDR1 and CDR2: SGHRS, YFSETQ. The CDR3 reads CASSTGLAGGLNTGELFF. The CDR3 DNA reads TGCGCCAGCAGCACAGGACTAGCGGGGGGGCTGAACACCGGGGAGCTGTTTTTT.

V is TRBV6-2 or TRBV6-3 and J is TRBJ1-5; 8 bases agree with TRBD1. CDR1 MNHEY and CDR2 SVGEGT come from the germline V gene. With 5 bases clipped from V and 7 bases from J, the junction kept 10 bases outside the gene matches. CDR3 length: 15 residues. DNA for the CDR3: TGTGCCAGCAGTACCGAAGGGACAGGACGACAGCCCCAGCATTTT. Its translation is CASSTEGTGRQPQHF.

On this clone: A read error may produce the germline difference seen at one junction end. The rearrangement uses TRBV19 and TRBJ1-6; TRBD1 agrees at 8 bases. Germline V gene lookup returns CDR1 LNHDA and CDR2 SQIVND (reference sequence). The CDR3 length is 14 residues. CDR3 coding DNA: TGTGCCAGTAGTCTAGACAGGGGTTCTTCACCCCTCCACTTT. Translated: CASSLDRGSSPLHF.